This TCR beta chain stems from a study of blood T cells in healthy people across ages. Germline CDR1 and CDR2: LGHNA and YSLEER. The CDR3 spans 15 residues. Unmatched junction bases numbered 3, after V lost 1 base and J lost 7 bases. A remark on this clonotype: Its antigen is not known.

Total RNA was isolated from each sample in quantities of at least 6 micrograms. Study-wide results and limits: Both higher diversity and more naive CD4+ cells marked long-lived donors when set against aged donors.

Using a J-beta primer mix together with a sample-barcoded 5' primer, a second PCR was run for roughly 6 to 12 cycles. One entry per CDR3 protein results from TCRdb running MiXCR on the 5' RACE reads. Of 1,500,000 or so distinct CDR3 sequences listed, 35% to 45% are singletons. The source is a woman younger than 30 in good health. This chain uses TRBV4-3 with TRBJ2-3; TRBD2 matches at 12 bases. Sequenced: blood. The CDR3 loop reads CASSQGTSGDYTQYF. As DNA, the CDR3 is TGCGCCAGCAGCCAAGGGACTAGCGGGGATTATACGCAGTATTTT.